This T cell receptor (beta chain) was observed in a study of blood T cell repertoires in COVID-19. The overall study: Specimens from acute and convalescent COVID-19 originated in the United States, Italy and Spain.

Germline values: CDR1 SQVTM, CDR2 ANQGSEA. This CDR3 comprises 14 residues. V was pared by 7 bases and J by 2 bases, with 5 bases of the junction left unmatched. Original analysis: Amplification with reference gene primers provided the estimates of nucleated cell counts. TCRdb keeps only in-frame clones here, not all; method: immunoSEQ multiplex PCR. The DNA gave D and trimming, while V, J and clone size come from that table. Seen here are hundreds of thousands of clones, around nine tenths observed once, and the top ten hold over 12%. Living in 24 US areas, the participants were between 18 and 89 years of age. Allocation to cohorts depended on clinical history reported by the participants.

The rearrangement joins TRBV29-1 to TRBJ2-6; the match to TRBD1 covers 7 bases. Source material: PBMCs or T cells enriched from blood (not recorded which). The clonotype originates from a woman aged 50 to 60 with acute COVID-19. DNA for the CDR3: TGCAGCGCCTCGCAGGGGGCTGGGGCCAACGTCCTGACTTTC. Translation: CSASQGAGANVLTF.